These 16 T cell receptor beta chains were sequenced from one sample in a study of T cell repertoires in cytomegalovirus infection (dated by TCRdb to between 2018 and 2020). No antigen has been identified for these receptors. The treatment or condition label, as the study defines it: in vitro stimulation with specific CMV peptide epitopes to enrich CMV-specific T cells. The sequencing machine was an Illumina HiSeq 1500. Through fastp at Q25 and MiXCR, TCRdb rebuilt clones from the public reads, retaining in-frame beta chains. All rows with the same CDR3 protein become a single entry with the most common DNA and genes. A total of about 700,000 distinct CDR3 sequences appear in this sample, roughly 30% of them only once. Of the sample, around a sixth falls within the top ten clones. The sample consisted of cultured PBMCs, taken from culture after CMV antigen stimulation. These receptors were taken from a human donor in good health (CMV status not recorded). Some clones in this sample may be carry-over from other donors' samples.

The chain employs TRBV6-1 and TRBJ1-5, with D unresolved. V was clipped by 0 bases and J by 4 bases, with 7 bases between them. Germline CDR1 and CDR2: MNHNS and SASEGT. The length of the CDR3 is 14 residues. For the CDR3, the DNA is TGTGCCAGCAGTGAAGCCACGGCGAATCAGCCCCAGCATTTT. It encodes CASSEATANQPQHF.

This clonotype was recorded at least ten times. V is TRBV7-2 and J is TRBJ2-3; D is perhaps TRBD2 (6 bases). The CDR3 sequence is 16 residues long. Trimming pared 5 bases from V and 3 bases from J, leaving 18 bases between. Germline CDR1 is SGHTA and CDR2 is FQGNSA. CDR3 sequence reads: CASSRKLLATTDTQYF. The CDR3 DNA reads TGTGCCAGCAGCCGAAAACTACTAGCCACGACAGATACGCAGTATTTT.

This sequence joins TRBV7-8 and TRBJ2-7, with 7 bases lining up with TRBD1. In germline, CDR1 is SGHVS, CDR2 FQNEAQ. The CDR3 runs 15 residues. The V segment lost 5 bases and the J segment 4 bases; nucleotides outside the gene matches: 11. The chain's CDR3 is CASSPDRVKPYEQYV. The DNA for the CDR3 is TGTGCCAGCAGCCCCGACAGGGTAAAGCCTTACGAGCAGTACGTC.

The chain links TRBV20-1 to TRBJ2-5, with 8 bases that match TRBD1. The germline gives CDR1 DFQATT, CDR2 SNEGSKA (reference sequence). The trim removed 2 bases at V and 4 bases at J, leaving 6 bases unmatched. The CDR3 loop spans 14 amino acids. The CDR3 sequence is CSARSDRGGETQYF. The CDR3, as DNA: TGCAGTGCTAGAAGTGACAGGGGAGGAGAGACCCAGTACTTC.

This sequence joins TRBV19 and TRBJ2-7, with 8 nucleotides matching TRBD2. Unmatched junction bases numbered 9, after V lost 5 bases and J lost 0 bases. The germline V gene encodes CDR1 LNHDA and CDR2 SQIVND (reference sequence). This CDR3 region has 16 residues. For the CDR3, the DNA is TGTGCCAGTAGTTCTCGCGGGGGGTTCAGCTCCTACGAGCAGTACTTC. It specifies CASSSRGGFSSYEQYF.

This clonotype occurred a few times. The chain has TRBV6-6 and TRBJ1-6; D unclear. This CDR3 spans 13 amino acids. Trimming removed 2 bases at V and 8 bases at J, with 7 bases between. CDR1 and CDR2 from the germline V gene are MNHNY and SVGAGI (reference sequence). CDR3 loop: CASSYGLDSPLHF. The CDR3 DNA follows: TGTGCCAGCAGTTACGGCTTAGATTCACCCCTCCACTTT.

This chain connects TRBV18 to TRBJ1-4; D is perhaps TRBD1 (5 bases). The length of the CDR3 is 18 residues. From germline, CDR1 is KGHSH and CDR2 LQKENI. The V end lost 1 base, the J end lost 0 bases, and 15 bases lay between the germline ends. The CDR3: CASSPLSQGSSTNEKLFF. The CDR3 DNA reads TGTGCCAGCTCACCACTATCCCAGGGATCCTCAACTAATGAAAAACTGTTTTTT.

The V call is TRBV2, the J call TRBJ2-1; D possibly corresponds to TRBD2 (5 bases). V dropped 5 bases and J dropped 5 bases, with 19 bases sitting between them. Germline CDR1 and CDR2: SNHLY and FYNNEI. The CDR3 runs 16 residues. CDR3 loop: CASSPPGTRKNNEQFF. CDR3 DNA sequence: TGTGCCAGCAGTCCCCCGGGTACTAGGAAGAACAATGAGCAGTTCTTC.

The J gene is TRBJ1-2, the V gene TRBV10-3; D not certain. Trimming removed 4 bases from V and 2 bases from J, with 5 bases in between. Germline V CDR1 and CDR2: ENHRY, SYGVKD. The CDR3 extends over 12 amino acids. CDR3 nucleotide sequence: TGTGCCATCAGTGGTGTGAACTATGGCTACACCTTC. This gives the protein CAISGVNYGYTF.

The V gene is TRBV18, the J gene TRBJ2-5; TRBD2 matches at 9 bases. The CDR3 totals 15 residues. V was clipped by 5 bases and J by 3 bases; unmatched bases: 7. Germline CDR1 is KGHSH and CDR2 is LQKENI. The CDR3 coding sequence is TGTGCCAGCTCATCGGGACTAGCCCCCGAAGAGACCCAGTACTTC. Translated, it gives CASSSGLAPEETQYF.

The chain links TRBV19 to TRBJ1-5, with 7 nucleotides matching TRBD1. V shed 3 bases, J shed 0 bases, and the junction held 8 bases outside the gene matches. CDR3 length: 17 residues. Germline V gene sequence: CDR1 LNHDA, CDR2 SQIVND (reference sequence). CDR3 protein: CASSMDRPVYSNQPQHF. The CDR3 bases are TGTGCCAGTAGTATGGACAGGCCCGTCTATAGCAATCAGCCCCAGCATTTT.

This chain links TRBV10-3 with TRBJ2-7; 9 bases line up with TRBD2. Germline CDR1 is ENHRY and CDR2 is SYGVKD. There are 16 residues in the CDR3. After removal of 0 bases from V and 3 bases from J, the junction contained 6 bases not matched to a gene. CDR3 DNA: TGTGCCATCAGTGAGTCCGGGCTAGCGGGACTCTACGAGCAGTACTTC. It encodes CAISESGLAGLYEQYF.

This chain joins TRBV10-2 and TRBJ2-2; D is undetermined. Trimming left V 2 bases short and J 0 bases short, with 13 bases between. This CDR3 has 17 residues. Germline CDR1 reads WSHSY; CDR2 reads SAAADI. CDR3 region: CASSEKVGLANTGELFF. CDR3 DNA: TGCGCCAGCAGTGAGAAAGTCGGGCTTGCGAACACCGGGGAGCTGTTTTTT.

Here the CDR3 reads CASSFGAISYEQYF. The DNA for the CDR3 is TGCGCCAGCAGCTTTGGGGCGATCTCCTACGAGCAGTACTTC. The chain joins TRBV5-1 to TRBJ2-7; a weak D match, TRBD1 (5 bases). The germline V gene has CDR1 SGHRS and CDR2 YFSETQ. The CDR3 has 14 residues. Between the trimmed V and J ends, which lost 2 bases and 0 bases, there was a span of 9 bases.

This clonotype was counted only a few times. The chain uses TRBV10-3 and TRBJ1-2; TRBD1 agrees at 7 bases. Germline CDR1 reads ENHRY; CDR2 reads SYGVKD. The trim removed 5 bases at V and 1 base at J, leaving 4 bases unmatched. The length of the CDR3 is 14 residues. This CDR3 reads CAISPDRNNYGYTF. CDR3 nucleotide sequence: TGTGCCATCAGTCCGGACAGGAATAACTATGGCTACACCTTC.

The table lists this clonotype with a count of one. No conserved phenylalanine or tryptophan is present at the end of the CDR3, so a read error is the likely explanation. This chain links TRBV5-1 with TRBJ1-4; D is possibly TRBD1 (5 bases). With 0 bases removed from V and 7 bases from J, the gap between germline ends came to 7 bases. The CDR3 runs 13 residues. CDR1 and CDR2 from the germline V gene are SGHRS and YFSETQ. CDR3 protein: CASSLGQGEKLFS. CDR3 DNA sequence: TGCGCCAGCAGCTTGGGGCAGGGTGAAAAACTGTTTTCT.